These 21 T cell receptor beta chains originate from one sample sequenced in a study of neurological immune-mediated disorders. TCRdb re-derived calls from the 5' RACE reads in MiXCR, one entry per CDR3 protein. The sample lists tens of thousands of distinct CDR3 sequences, less than 5.5% occurring once. The sequenced material came from PBMCs. The receptors shown here come from a man aged 18 to 30 with multiple sclerosis.

This clonotype has a count of ten or more. This chain links TRBV12-3 or TRBV12-4 with TRBJ2-1; D might be TRBD1 (5 bases). V shed 3 bases and J shed 6 bases, with 12 bases lying between them. The CDR3 is 14 amino acids. CDR3 residues: CASSFSRQINEQFF. The CDR3 nucleotides are TGTGCCAGCAGTTTTAGTCGACAGATCAATGAGCAGTTCTTC.

This clonotype was observed at least ten times. The chain combines TRBV7-8 with TRBJ2-1; no clear D. The germline gives CDR1 SGHVS, CDR2 FQNEAQ. The V end lost 5 bases, the J end lost 5 bases, and 16 bases lay between the germline ends. This CDR3 region has 15 residues. CDR3 DNA: TGTGCCAGCAGCCGGACGCGATTTGGGAACAATGAGCAGTTCTTC. Its translation: CASSRTRFGNNEQFF.

This clonotype was recorded many times. This chain links TRBV20-1 with TRBJ2-1, with no clear D. Germline lookup yields CDR1 DFQATT and CDR2 SNEGSKA (reference sequence). The CDR3 consists of 15 residues. Trimming took 6 bases from V and 7 from J, leaving 22 bases between them. CDR3 nucleotide sequence: TGCAGTGCGCCGCGCCGCTATACTCCTCCTAATGAGCAGTTCTTC. It translates to CSAPRRYTPPNEQFF.

This clonotype was seen a few times. This may arise from a read error, as a much more abundant clone is one base away. J is TRBJ1-2 and V is TRBV2; 8 bases match TRBD1. The trim removed 4 bases at V and 4 bases at J, leaving 5 bases unmatched. The germline V gene encodes CDR1 SNHLY and CDR2 FYNNEI. The CDR3 runs 14 residues. DNA of the CDR3: TGTGCCAGCAGTGGACAGGGGACAACCTATGGCTACACCTTC. This translates into CASSGQGTTYGYTF.

This clonotype was seen ten or more times. The chain uses TRBV4-1 and TRBJ2-3; 10 positions agree with TRBD2. The V and J ends lost 4 bases and 2 bases, in that order; junction bases with no gene match: 12. CDR1 MGHRA and CDR2 YSYEKL come from the germline V gene. This CDR3 has 18 amino acids. CDR3 loop: CASSRGSTSGNPTDTQYF. DNA of the CDR3: TGCGCCAGCAGCCGAGGGAGTACTAGCGGGAACCCCACAGATACGCAGTATTTT.

This clonotype was seen repeatedly, ten times or more. The chain has TRBV5-1 and TRBJ2-7, with TRBD2 identical over 9 bases. Germline V gives CDR1 SGHRS, CDR2 YFSETQ. Germline trimming cut 2 bases from V and 2 bases from J; bases unmatched to any gene: 17. This CDR3 spans 19 amino acids. This CDR3 is CASSFTGLPGLANPYEQYF. The CDR3 nucleotides read TGCGCCAGCAGCTTTACCGGTCTACCGGGACTAGCAAATCCCTACGAGCAGTACTTC.

This clonotype came up many times. V is TRBV9 and J is TRBJ1-3, with D maybe TRBD1 (5 bases). The CDR3 is made up of 15 amino acids. V lost 0 bases and J 2 bases, leaving 9 bases between the germline ends. Germline lookup yields CDR1 SGDLS and CDR2 YYNGEE. DNA of the CDR3: TGTGCCAGCAGCGTAGACGCAGGGCCTGGAAACACCATATATTTT. Residues: CASSVDAGPGNTIYF.

This clonotype was recorded many times. V gene TRBV20-1 combines with J gene TRBJ1-6; maybe TRBD1 (6 bases). Between the trimmed V and J ends, which lost 7 bases and 5 bases, there was a span of 12 bases. Germline assignment: CDR1 DFQATT and CDR2 SNEGSKA (reference sequence). The CDR3 loop spans 13 amino acids. The CDR3 nucleotides read TGCAGTGGCCGGACAGAGAATAATTCACCCCTCCACTTT. Translating gives CSGRTENNSPLHF.

This clonotype was counted at least ten times. The chain joins TRBV20-1 to TRBJ2-3; possible D gene TRBD2, 6 bases. V lost 3 bases, J lost 2 bases, and 15 bases lay in between. Germline V CDR1 and CDR2: DFQATT, SNEGSKA (reference sequence). The CDR3 is 15 amino acids. CDR3 coding DNA: TGCAGTGCTAGGGGGGGTCGGGCGAACACAGATACGCAGTATTTT. Translation gives CSARGGRANTDTQYF.

This clonotype appeared many times. The chain couples TRBV5-6 to TRBJ1-4; 8 bases are shared with TRBD1. The junction had 6 bases not matched to a gene; V was cut back by 0 bases and J by 8 bases. Germline CDR1 and CDR2: SGHDT and YYEEEE. CDR3 length equals 15 residues. The CDR3 DNA sequence: TGTGCCAGCAGCTTGGCAGGGGGCGCGGGGGAAAAACTGTTTTTT. Translating gives CASSLAGGAGEKLFF.

This clonotype has ten or more counts. This chain uses TRBV20-1 with TRBJ2-3, with D hard to call. V dropped 3 bases and J dropped 5 bases, with 3 bases sitting between them. The CDR3 is made up of 10 amino acids. Germline V gives CDR1 DFQATT, CDR2 SNEGSKA (reference sequence). The CDR3 loop reads CSASLDTQYF. The DNA of the CDR3 is TGCAGTGCTAGTTTAGATACGCAGTATTTT.

Concerning this clonotype: This may be a read error: a much more frequent sequence differs by one nucleotide. The gene calls are TRBV9 and TRBJ2-7; 10 nucleotides line up with TRBD2. This CDR3 is 15 amino acids long. CDR1 is SGDLS, CDR2 YYNGEE, per germline. In nucleotides, the CDR3 is TGTGTCAGCAGCGTAAGTAGCGGGAGGTATTACGAGCAGTACTTC. It codes for CVSSVSSGRYYEQYF.

This clonotype was seen at least ten times. The chain carries TRBV9 and TRBJ1-5, with D perhaps TRBD1 (6 bases). CDR1 SGDLS and CDR2 YYNGEE come from the germline V gene. Trimming stripped 3 bases from V and 3 bases from J, with 10 bases between. This CDR3 has 14 amino acids. In nucleotides, the CDR3 is TGTGCCAGCAGCGGCGGACAGCCCAATCAGCCCCAGCATTTT. This gives the protein CASSGGQPNQPQHF.

Many counts were recorded for this clonotype. A read error may account for a junction end that differs from germline. The J gene is TRBJ2-7, the V gene TRBV5-1, with a possible D match to TRBD2 (5 bases). This CDR3 comprises 14 residues. Per germline, CDR1 SGHRS and CDR2 YFSETQ. The CDR3 sequence is CASSLGRGSYEQYF. As DNA, the CDR3 is TGTGCCAGCAGCTTGGGTAGAGGGTCCTACGAGCAGTACTTC.

This clonotype was counted a few times. The junction departs from germline at one end; a sequencing error may be responsible. The chain joins TRBV6-6 to TRBJ1-5; TRBD1 might be the D (5 bases). From germline, CDR1 is MNHNY and CDR2 SVGAGI (reference sequence). The CDR3 loop spans 13 amino acids. CDR3 amino acids: CASSYSQGKPQNF. The CDR3 nucleotides read TGTGCCAGCAGTTACTCCCAGGGCAAGCCCCAGAATTTT.

This clonotype was detected many times. The V call is TRBV6-5, the J call TRBJ1-5, with D possibly TRBD1 on 5 matching bases. CDR3 length: 13 amino acids. Germline V lookup: CDR1 MNHEY, CDR2 SVGAGI. Trimming removed 5 bases from V and 11 bases from J, with 16 bases in between. This chain's CDR3 is CASSPVGGGTQHF. The CDR3 DNA follows: TGTGCCAGCAGTCCCGTGGGCGGGGGGACCCAGCATTTT.

This clonotype appeared many times. The genes are TRBV5-5 and TRBJ1-5; no reliable D call. The CDR3 totals 16 residues. In germline, CDR1 is SGHKS, CDR2 YYEKEE (reference sequence). The ends were cut back, 0 bases at V and 0 bases at J, with 10 bases in the middle. This CDR3 is CASSLVQSYSNQPQHF. DNA of the CDR3: TGTGCCAGCAGCTTGGTACAGAGTTATAGCAATCAGCCCCAGCATTTT.

This clonotype was recorded at least ten times. CDR3 coding DNA: TGTGCCATCAGTGACAGGGTAGGGGAGAAGAACACTGAAGCTTTCTTT. Its protein is CAISDRVGEKNTEAFF. The V and J genes are TRBV10-3 and TRBJ1-1, with D tentatively TRBD1 (5 bases). CDR3 size: 16 residues. Germline values: CDR1 ENHRY, CDR2 SYGVKD. Trimming took off 3 bases at V and 1 base at J, with 15 bases between the two ends.

This clonotype was observed at least ten times. The V gene is TRBV7-2, the J gene TRBJ1-2; 9 bases line up with TRBD1. Per germline, CDR1 SGHTA and CDR2 FQGNSA. The CDR3 covers 15 residues. V lost 4 bases and J lost 5; bases outside the gene matches: 8. This chain's CDR3 is CASSSHRGLGYGYTF. The CDR3 bases are TGTGCCAGCAGCTCACACAGGGGGCTGGGGTATGGCTACACCTTC. Full variable domain (rest looked up from reference TRBV7-2 and TRBJ1-2): GAGVSQSPSNKVTEKGKDVELRCDPISGHTALYWYRQSLGQGLEFLIYFQGNSAPDKSGLPSDRFSAERTGGSVSTLTIQRTQQEDSAVYLCASSSHRGLGYGYTFGSGTRLTVV.

This clonotype was seen at least ten times. The V call is TRBV20-1, the J call TRBJ1-2; 10 bases align to TRBD1. After removal of 5 bases from V and 1 base from J, the junction contained 4 bases not matched to a gene. The CDR3 extends over 14 amino acids. Germline assignment: CDR1 DFQATT and CDR2 SNEGSKA (reference sequence). This chain's CDR3 is CSAPRTGGNYGYTF. The CDR3 DNA reads TGCAGTGCTCCTAGGACAGGGGGTAACTATGGCTACACCTTC.

This clonotype was detected only a few times. The V gene is TRBV6-5, the J gene TRBJ2-7; 9 bases map to TRBD2. Germline CDR1 is MNHEY and CDR2 is SVGAGI. J was trimmed by 3 bases and V by 6 bases; bases with no gene match: 6. The length of the CDR3 is 14 residues. CDR3 sequence: CASRPGLANYEQYF. Here the CDR3 DNA reads TGTGCCAGCAGGCCCGGACTAGCGAACTACGAGCAGTACTTC.